Presented here are 9 T cell receptor beta chains from one specimen sequenced in a study of beta chain features in type 1 diabetes. Investigators reverse transcribed all isolated RNA, so they sequenced expressed TCRB transcripts. Using immunoSEQ multiplex PCR, the repertoire was profiled, and TCRdb retains in-frame clones only, with some absent. The repertoire holds a few hundred thousand clones, with 11% as singletons. The sequencing input was naive CD4+ T cells from blood. The receptors shown here come from a woman aged 30 to 39 in good health.

This rearrangement joins TRBV2 to TRBJ1-2; 7 bases are a match to TRBD1. Germline lookup yields CDR1 SNHLY and CDR2 FYNNEI. The CDR3 sequence is 15 residues long. The V and J ends lost 5 bases and 2 bases, in that order; junction bases with no gene match: 8. The CDR3 spells CASSQEMTGNYGYTF. DNA for the CDR3: TGTGCCAGCAGTCAGGAAATGACAGGGAACTATGGCTACACCTTC.

The J gene is TRBJ1-1, the V gene TRBV5-8, with no clear D. In germline, CDR1 is SGHTS, CDR2 YDEGEE. CDR3 size: 14 residues. V was clipped by 1 base and J by 1 base, with 8 bases between them. CDR3 residues: CASSLTRKNTEAFF. CDR3 nucleotide sequence: TGTGCCAGCAGCTTGACGAGAAAGAACACTGAAGCTTTCTTT.

The rearrangement uses TRBV28 and TRBJ2-7, with 8 nucleotides matching TRBD1. CDR1 is MDHEN and CDR2 is SYDVKM in the germline V gene. CDR3 size: 15 residues. V gave up 6 bases and J gave up 1 base; unmatched junction bases: 8. In DNA form, the CDR3 reads TGTGCCAGCAGCCTGCCCGGGACAGGTTCCTACGAGCAGTACTTC. Translating gives CASSLPGTGSYEQYF.

This clone showed up just a few times. This sequence joins TRBV7-9 and TRBJ1-2; D is undetermined. Germline V CDR1 and CDR2: SEHNR, FQNEAQ (reference sequence). There are 14 residues in the CDR3. V lost 1 base and J 4 bases, leaving 10 bases between the germline ends. CDR3 loop: CASSLEIPLYGYTF. CDR3 nucleotides: TGTGCCAGCAGCTTAGAAATCCCACTCTATGGCTACACCTTC.

This clone occurred a few times. The chain combines TRBV7-9 with TRBJ2-3; 10 bases are shared with TRBD2. Germline trimming cut 1 base from V and 4 bases from J; bases unmatched to any gene: 5. The CDR3 sequence is 16 residues long. Germline CDR1 reads SEHNR; CDR2 reads FQNEAQ (reference sequence). In DNA, the CDR3 is TGTGCCAGCAGCTTAGGAGGAGCGGGAGGGGCAGATACGCAGTATTTT. It encodes CASSLGGAGGADTQYF. Combining the CDR3 with reference TRBV7-9 and TRBJ2-3 gives the whole variable domain DTGVSQNPRHKITKRGQNVTFRCDPISEHNRLYWYRQTLGQGPEFLTYFQNEAQLEKSRLLSDRFSAERPKGSFSTLEIQRTEQGDSAMYLCASSLGGAGGADTQYFGPGTRLTVL.

This clone was detected only a few times. The chain couples TRBV29-1 to TRBJ2-5, with D possibly being TRBD2 (7 bases). CDR3 length: 16 amino acids. V lost 0 bases to trimming and J lost 3 bases, with 17 bases between them. The germline CDR1 and CDR2 sequences are SQVTM and ANQGSEA. The CDR3 DNA follows: TGCAGCGTTGAAGATTGGAGGGGGGGGCGTAAAGAGACCCAGTACTTC. It codes for CSVEDWRGGRKETQYF.

The V gene is TRBV29-1, the J gene TRBJ2-7; weak D call: TRBD1 (5 bases). Trimming stripped 6 bases from V and 6 bases from J, with 18 bases between. Germline CDR1 SQVTM, CDR2 ANQGSEA. This CDR3 is 13 amino acids long. The CDR3 DNA reads TGCAGCGTCGCTGCAGGGTTTATCTCCGAGCAGTACTTC. This sequence encodes CSVAAGFISEQYF.

This chain joins TRBV19 and TRBJ2-1; 14 bases line up with TRBD2. With V trimmed by 4 bases and J by 8 bases, 4 bases remained unmatched. There are 15 residues in the CDR3. CDR1 LNHDA and CDR2 SQIVND come from the germline V gene (reference sequence). In nucleotides, the CDR3 is TGTGCCAGTAGTAAAGGGACTAGCGGGAGTTATGAGCAGTTCTTC. Translated, it gives CASSKGTSGSYEQFF.

In its sample, this clone was seen a few times. The chain links TRBV9 to TRBJ2-7; the match to TRBD1 covers 8 bases. This CDR3 has 15 residues. V dropped 6 bases and J dropped 4; count of bases not matched to a gene: 12. The germline CDR1 and CDR2 sequences are SGDLS and YYNGEE. CDR3 sequence (DNA): TGTGCCAGCAACAACGAGGCAGGGGGCGAGTACGAGCAGTACTTC. It yields the protein CASNNEAGGEYEQYF.